Below, 14 T cell receptor beta chains from the same sample are listed, as sequenced in a study of human T cells and chemical hapten exposure. As for time point: patch test 3, about 24 weeks after DPC sensitization. The treatment is: therapeutic diphenylcyclopropenone sensitization with weekly scalp DPC. MiXCR was run by TCRdb on the RACE reads, yielding one entry per CDR3 protein. The sample yields 180,000 or so distinct CDR3 sequences, around a quarter seen once. The material sequenced was whole blood, taken in connection with sensitization to the hapten diphenylcyclopropenone (DPC). These receptors were collected from a woman aged 35 to 49 with alopecia areata. Some clones in this sample may be carry-over from other donors' samples.

The V call is TRBV6-2 or TRBV6-3, the J call TRBJ2-2; D not certain. This CDR3 spans 15 amino acids. V was pared by 1 base and J by 2 bases, with 8 bases between. The V gene's germline CDR1 is MNHEY and CDR2 SVGEGT. The CDR3 DNA follows: TGTGCCAGCAGTTACTTATGGGGTAACACCGGGGAGCTGTTTTTT. This codes for CASSYLWGNTGELFF.

This clonotype was observed a handful of times. The chain combines TRBV29-1 with TRBJ2-7; a possible D gene is TRBD2 (6 bases). The CDR3 runs to 14 residues. V was trimmed by 4 bases and J by 0 bases, leaving 13 bases between them. CDR1 SQVTM and CDR2 ANQGSEA come from the germline V gene. The CDR3 sequence is CSVATRWGSYEQYF. CDR3 bases: TGCAGCGTTGCGACTAGATGGGGCTCCTACGAGCAGTACTTC.

This clonotype was seen only a few times. This chain links TRBV12-3 or TRBV12-4 with TRBJ2-1; D remains unclear. V was pared by 5 bases and J by 12 bases, with 11 bases between. The CDR3 has 11 residues. The CDR3, as DNA: TGTGCCAGCAGTGGCCTGGGAAGGCAGTTCTTC. The encoded protein is CASSGLGRQFF.

The chain uses TRBV20-1 and TRBJ2-7; the D gene could be TRBD1 or TRBD2 (5 bases each). This CDR3 region has 14 residues. V was pared by 2 bases and J by 1 base, with 12 bases between. Germline V gene lookup returns CDR1 DFQATT and CDR2 SNEGSKA (reference sequence). The DNA for the CDR3 is TGCAGTGCTAGACCCCTGGGGGAGTCCTACGAGCAGTACTTC. It yields the protein CSARPLGESYEQYF.

V gene TRBV10-3 combines with J gene TRBJ2-1; 8 bases agree with TRBD1. Germline V CDR1 and CDR2: ENHRY, SYGVKD. V gave up 5 bases and J gave up 8 bases; unmatched junction bases: 11. The CDR3 is 15 residues long. In DNA form, the CDR3 reads TGTGCCATCAGTAATCCCGGACAGGGATTATATGAGCAGTTCTTC. Its protein is CAISNPGQGLYEQFF.

This clonotype was picked up a small number of times. Here the CDR3 DNA reads TGTGCCAGCAGCTTCGAGCAGAACATTCAGTACTTC. Translating it yields CASSFEQNIQYF. The chain has TRBV7-2 and TRBJ2-4; D not resolved. Germline CDR1 is SGHTA and CDR2 is FQGNSA. V lost 3 bases and J lost 7, with 7 bases in between. This CDR3 has 12 amino acids.

This clonotype has a count of ten or more. The chain couples TRBV14 to TRBJ2-7; D call uncertain. There are 15 residues in the CDR3. In germline, CDR1 is SGHDN, CDR2 FVKESK. Trimming pared 1 base from V and 3 bases from J, leaving 13 bases between. The CDR3 loop is CASSQAARTFYEQYF. The CDR3 DNA follows: TGTGCCAGCAGCCAAGCGGCCAGGACGTTCTACGAGCAGTACTTC. Based on the CDR3 plus reference TRBV14 and TRBJ2-7, the full variable domain is EAGVTQFPSHSVIEKGQTVTLRCDPISGHDNLYWYRRVMGKEIKFLLHFVKESKQDESGMPNNRFLAERTGGTYSTLKVQPAELEDSGVYFCASSQAARTFYEQYFGPGTRLTVT.

The rearrangement joins TRBV27 to TRBJ2-7; 12 bases fit TRBD1. In germline, CDR1 is MNHEY, CDR2 SMNVEV (reference sequence). Trimming at V came to 4 bases and at J to 4 bases, leaving 5 bases not matched to a gene. This CDR3 spans 15 amino acids. CDR3 protein: CASSSPGQGAYEQYF. The CDR3 DNA sequence: TGTGCCAGCAGTTCCCCGGGACAGGGGGCGTACGAGCAGTACTTC.

This chain uses TRBV5-1 with TRBJ2-7; no clear D gene. V was clipped by 5 bases and J by 0 bases, with 3 bases between them. Germline assignment: CDR1 SGHRS and CDR2 YFSETQ. The length of the CDR3 is 11 residues. The CDR3 spells CASRASYEQYF. CDR3 bases: TGCGCCAGCAGAGCCTCCTACGAGCAGTACTTC.

This clonotype was observed a handful of times. The chain combines TRBV10-3 with TRBJ2-1; D is perhaps TRBD2 (6 bases). Germline CDR1 reads ENHRY; CDR2 reads SYGVKD. Trimming cost V 3 bases and J 12 bases, with 12 bases left between them. The CDR3 spans 12 residues. CDR3 loop: CAISERDSMQFF. CDR3 nucleotide sequence: TGTGCCATCAGTGAACGGGACTCCATGCAGTTCTTC.

This chain connects TRBV24-1 to TRBJ2-1, with 14 bases fitting TRBD2. Germline CDR1 reads KGHDR; CDR2 reads SFDVKD. The V and J ends lost 4 bases and 8 bases, in that order; junction bases with no gene match: 3. The CDR3 consists of 15 residues. The CDR3 is CATSDGLAGGDEQFF. CDR3 coding DNA: TGTGCCACCAGTGACGGACTAGCGGGAGGTGATGAGCAGTTCTTC.

The CDR3: CASSSPMTGGTEAFF. The CDR3 DNA reads as TGCGCCAGCAGCTCACCGATGACAGGGGGCACTGAAGCTTTCTTT. This chain connects TRBV5-1 to TRBJ1-1; 9 bases map to TRBD1. The V gene end was trimmed by 3 bases and the J gene end by 4 bases; junction bases not matched to a gene: 7. Germline values: CDR1 SGHRS, CDR2 YFSETQ. The CDR3 is 15 residues long.

The chain links TRBV25-1 to TRBJ2-3; either TRBD1 or TRBD2 may supply D (6 bases each). Germline CDR1 MGHDK, CDR2 SYGVNS. This CDR3 has 15 residues. Between the trimmed V and J ends, which lost 1 base and 1 base, there was a span of 9 bases. As DNA, the CDR3 is TGTGCCAGCAGTGAATGGGGGGCTCGCACAGATACGCAGTATTTT. The encoded protein is CASSEWGARTDTQYF.

The J gene is TRBJ2-2, the V gene TRBV20-1; D is undetermined. This CDR3 is 9 amino acids long. The germline V gene has CDR1 DFQATT and CDR2 SNEGSKA (reference sequence). CDR3 coding DNA: TGCATCCTTACCGGGGAGCTGTTTTTT. Translating it yields CILTGELFF.